This entry concerns a single T cell receptor beta chain. This entry belongs to a study of Ad26.COV2.S vaccination and SARS-CoV-2 variants. Data came from immunoSEQ multiplex PCR; TCRdb stores just in-frame clones and leaves some out. The table shows some 460,000 clones, with roughly nine tenths occurring only once. Described treatment: approximately 18 received Ad26.COV2.S at low or high dose, single or two shots; several received placebo; per-sample allocation not given. It was on day 63 after the first vaccine or placebo injection that samples were taken. Its platform was an Ad26 vector, and its expressed antigen was Wuhan-strain SARS-CoV-2 spike. The V and J ends lost 1 base and 7 bases respectively, with 11 bases between them. The germline V gene encodes CDR1 LGHNA and CDR2 YSLEER. The CDR3 totals 14 residues.

The source of this sequence is a person aged 18-60 years who received the Ad26.COV2.S COVID-19 vaccine or a placebo. The genes are TRBV4-3 and TRBJ2-1, with D possibly TRBD1 on 5 matching bases. The sample in question was peripheral blood, obtained in a trial of Ad26.COV2.S vaccine versus placebo. In DNA form, the CDR3 reads TGCGCCAGCAGCCAAGTTCAGGGAATTAATGAGCAGTTCTTC. The encoded protein is CASSQVQGINEQFF.